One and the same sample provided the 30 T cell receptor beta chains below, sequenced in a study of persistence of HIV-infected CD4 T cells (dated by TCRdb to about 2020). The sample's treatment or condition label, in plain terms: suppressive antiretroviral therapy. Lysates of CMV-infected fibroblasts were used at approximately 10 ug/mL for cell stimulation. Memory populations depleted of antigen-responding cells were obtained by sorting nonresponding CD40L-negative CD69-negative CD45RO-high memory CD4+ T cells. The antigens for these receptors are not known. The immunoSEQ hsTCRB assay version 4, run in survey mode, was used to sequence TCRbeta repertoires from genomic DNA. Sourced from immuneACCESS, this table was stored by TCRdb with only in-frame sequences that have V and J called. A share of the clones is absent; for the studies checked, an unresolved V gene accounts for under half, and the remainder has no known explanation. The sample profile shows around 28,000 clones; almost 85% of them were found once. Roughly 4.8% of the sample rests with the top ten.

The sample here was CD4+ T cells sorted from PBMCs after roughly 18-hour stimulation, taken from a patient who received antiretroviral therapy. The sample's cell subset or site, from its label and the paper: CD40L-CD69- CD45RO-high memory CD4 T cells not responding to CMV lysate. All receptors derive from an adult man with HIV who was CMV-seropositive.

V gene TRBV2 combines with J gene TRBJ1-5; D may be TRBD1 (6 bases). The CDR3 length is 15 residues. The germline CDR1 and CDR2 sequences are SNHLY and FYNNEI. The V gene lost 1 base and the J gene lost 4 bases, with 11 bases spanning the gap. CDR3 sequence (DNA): TGTGCCAGCAGTGAAGGCGGACAGACAAATCAGCCCCAGCATTTT. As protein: CASSEGGQTNQPQHF.

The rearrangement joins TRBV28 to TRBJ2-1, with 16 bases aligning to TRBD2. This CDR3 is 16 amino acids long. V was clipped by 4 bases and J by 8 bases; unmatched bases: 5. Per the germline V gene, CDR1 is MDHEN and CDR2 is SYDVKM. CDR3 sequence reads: CASSSSGLAGGYEQFF. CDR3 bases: TGTGCCAGCAGTTCGTCGGGACTAGCGGGGGGGTATGAGCAGTTCTTC. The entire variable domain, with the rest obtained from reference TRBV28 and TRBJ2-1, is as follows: DVKVTQSSRYLVKRTGEKVFLECVQDMDHENMFWYRQDPGLGLRLIYFSYDVKMKEKGDIPEGYSVSREKKERFSLILESASTNQTSMYLCASSSSGLAGGYEQFFGPGTRLTVL.

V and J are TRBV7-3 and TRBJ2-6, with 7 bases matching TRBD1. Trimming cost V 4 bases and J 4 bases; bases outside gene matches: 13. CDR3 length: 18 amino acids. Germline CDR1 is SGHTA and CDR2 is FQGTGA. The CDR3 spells CASSSLQGLLTGANVLTF. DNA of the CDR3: TGTGCCAGCAGCTCGTTACAGGGGCTCTTAACCGGGGCCAACGTCCTGACTTTC. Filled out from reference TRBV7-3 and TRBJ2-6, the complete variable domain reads GAGVSQTPSNKVTEKGKYVELRCDPISGHTALYWYRQSLGQGPEFLIYFQGTGAADDSGLPNDRFFAVRPEGSVSTLKIQRTERGDSAVYLCASSSLQGLLTGANVLTFGAGSRLTVL.

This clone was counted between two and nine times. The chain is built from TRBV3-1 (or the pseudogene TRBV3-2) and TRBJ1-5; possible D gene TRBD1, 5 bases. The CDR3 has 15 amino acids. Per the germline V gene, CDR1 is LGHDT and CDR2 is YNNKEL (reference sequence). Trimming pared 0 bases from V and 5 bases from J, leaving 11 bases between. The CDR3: CASSQDLGVYQPQHF. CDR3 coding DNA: TGTGCCAGCAGCCAAGATTTGGGGGTTTATCAGCCCCAGCATTTT.

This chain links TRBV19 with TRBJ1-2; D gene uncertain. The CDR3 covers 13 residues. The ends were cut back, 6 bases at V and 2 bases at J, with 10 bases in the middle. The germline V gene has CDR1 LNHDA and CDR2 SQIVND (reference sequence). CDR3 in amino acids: CASRPTKNYGYTF. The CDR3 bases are TGTGCCAGTAGGCCTACTAAGAACTATGGCTACACCTTC.

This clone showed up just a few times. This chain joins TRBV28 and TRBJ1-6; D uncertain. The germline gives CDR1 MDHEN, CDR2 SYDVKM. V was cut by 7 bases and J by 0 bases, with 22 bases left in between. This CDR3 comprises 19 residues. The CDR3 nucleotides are TGTGCCAGCAACCCTCCCGGACGGAGGTCGAGCTCCTATAATTCACCCCTCCACTTT. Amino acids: CASNPPGRRSSSYNSPLHF. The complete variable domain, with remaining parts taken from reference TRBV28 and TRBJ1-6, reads DVKVTQSSRYLVKRTGEKVFLECVQDMDHENMFWYRQDPGLGLRLIYFSYDVKMKEKGDIPEGYSVSREKKERFSLILESASTNQTSMYLCASNPPGRRSSSYNSPLHFGNGTRLTVT.

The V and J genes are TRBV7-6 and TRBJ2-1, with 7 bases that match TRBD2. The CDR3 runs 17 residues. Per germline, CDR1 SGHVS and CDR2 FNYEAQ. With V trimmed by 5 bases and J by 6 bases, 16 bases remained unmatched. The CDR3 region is CASSPGTGTNFRNEQFF. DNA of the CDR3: TGTGCCAGCAGCCCCGGAACCGGGACTAACTTTCGCAATGAGCAGTTCTTC.

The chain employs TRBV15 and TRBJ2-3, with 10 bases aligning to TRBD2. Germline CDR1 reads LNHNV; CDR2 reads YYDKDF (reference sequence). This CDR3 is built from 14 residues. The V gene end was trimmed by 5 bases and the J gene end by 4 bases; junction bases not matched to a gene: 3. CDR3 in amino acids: CATSLTSGADTQYF. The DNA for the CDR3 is TGTGCCACCAGCTTAACTAGCGGGGCAGATACGCAGTATTTT. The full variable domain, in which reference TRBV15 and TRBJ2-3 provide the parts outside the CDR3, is DAMVIQNPRYQVTQFGKPVTLSCSQTLNHNVMYWYQQKSSQAPKLLFHYYDKDFNNEADTPDNFQSRRPNTSFCFLDIRSPGLGDTAMYLCATSLTSGADTQYFGPGTRLTVL.

CDR3 sequence: CASSERFTGLGYTF. CDR3 DNA sequence: TGTGCCAGCAGTGAACGGTTTACAGGTCTTGGCTACACCTTC. The V call is TRBV2, the J call TRBJ1-2, with D tentatively TRBD1 (5 bases). The CDR3 contains 14 residues. V shed 2 bases and J shed 7 bases, with 14 bases lying between them. From germline, CDR1 is SNHLY and CDR2 FYNNEI.

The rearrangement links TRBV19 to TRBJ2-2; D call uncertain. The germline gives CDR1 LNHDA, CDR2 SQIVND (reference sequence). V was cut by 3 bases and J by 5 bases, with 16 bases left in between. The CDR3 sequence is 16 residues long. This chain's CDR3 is CASSIPTATRTGELFF. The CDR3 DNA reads TGTGCCAGTAGTATCCCCACAGCCACCCGGACCGGGGAGCTGTTTTTT.

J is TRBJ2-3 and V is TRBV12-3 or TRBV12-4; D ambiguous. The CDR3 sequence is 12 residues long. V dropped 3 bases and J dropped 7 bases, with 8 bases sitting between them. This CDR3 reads CASSFSMNTQYF. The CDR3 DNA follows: TGTGCCAGCAGTTTTTCTATGAATACGCAGTATTTT.

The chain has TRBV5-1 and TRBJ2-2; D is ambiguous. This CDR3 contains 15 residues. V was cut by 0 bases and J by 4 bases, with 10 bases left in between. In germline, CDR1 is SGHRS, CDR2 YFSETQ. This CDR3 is CASSLGNVLTGELFF. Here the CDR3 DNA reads TGCGCCAGCAGCTTGGGCAACGTGCTCACCGGGGAGCTGTTTTTT.

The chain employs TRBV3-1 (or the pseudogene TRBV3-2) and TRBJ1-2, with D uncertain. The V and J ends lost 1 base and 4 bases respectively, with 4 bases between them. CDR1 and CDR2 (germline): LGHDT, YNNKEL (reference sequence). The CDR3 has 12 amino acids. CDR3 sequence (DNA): TGTGCCAGCAGCCAAGTCACCTATGGCTACACCTTC. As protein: CASSQVTYGYTF.

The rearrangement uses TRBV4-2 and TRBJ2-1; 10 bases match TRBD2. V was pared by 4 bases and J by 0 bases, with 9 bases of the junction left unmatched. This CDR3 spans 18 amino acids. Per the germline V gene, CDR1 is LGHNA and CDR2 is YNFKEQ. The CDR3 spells CASSLAASGGPSYNEQFF. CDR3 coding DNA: TGTGCCAGCAGCCTTGCGGCTAGCGGGGGCCCCTCCTACAATGAGCAGTTCTTC.

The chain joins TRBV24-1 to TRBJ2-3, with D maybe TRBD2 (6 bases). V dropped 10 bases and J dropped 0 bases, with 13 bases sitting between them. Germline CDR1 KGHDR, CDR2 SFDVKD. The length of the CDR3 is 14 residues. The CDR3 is CATAGRLSTDTQYF. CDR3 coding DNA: TGTGCCACTGCGGGGAGGCTAAGCACAGATACGCAGTATTTT.

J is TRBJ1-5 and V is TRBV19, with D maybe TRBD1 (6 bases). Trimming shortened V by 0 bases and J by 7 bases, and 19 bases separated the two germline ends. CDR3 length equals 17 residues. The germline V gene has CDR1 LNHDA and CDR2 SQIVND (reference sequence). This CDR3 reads CASSIDFRGWDWQPQHF. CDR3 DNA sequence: TGTGCCAGTAGTATAGATTTCAGGGGCTGGGATTGGCAGCCCCAGCATTTT.

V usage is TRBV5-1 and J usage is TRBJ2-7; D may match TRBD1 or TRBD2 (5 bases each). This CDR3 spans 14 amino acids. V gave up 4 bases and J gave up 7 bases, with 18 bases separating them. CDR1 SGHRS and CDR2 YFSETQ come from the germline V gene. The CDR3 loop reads CASSRGLQGEEQYF. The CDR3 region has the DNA TGCGCCAGCAGCCGAGGGCTCCAGGGCGAGGAGCAGTACTTC.

CDR3 in amino acids: CASSAGLDTGELFF. CDR3 bases: TGTGCCAGCTCAGCAGGGTTGGACACCGGGGAGCTGTTTTTT. This chain links TRBV18 with TRBJ2-2; a weak D match, TRBD1 (5 bases). CDR3 length: 14 amino acids. V was clipped by 5 bases and J by 3 bases, with 10 bases between them. Germline V gene data show CDR1 as KGHSH and CDR2 as LQKENI.

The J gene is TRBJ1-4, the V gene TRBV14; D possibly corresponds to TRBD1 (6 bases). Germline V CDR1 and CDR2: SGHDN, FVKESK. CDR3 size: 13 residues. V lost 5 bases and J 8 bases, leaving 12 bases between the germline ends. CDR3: CASSGGGREKLFF. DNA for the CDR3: TGTGCCAGCAGCGGCGGGGGGCGCGAAAAACTGTTTTTT.

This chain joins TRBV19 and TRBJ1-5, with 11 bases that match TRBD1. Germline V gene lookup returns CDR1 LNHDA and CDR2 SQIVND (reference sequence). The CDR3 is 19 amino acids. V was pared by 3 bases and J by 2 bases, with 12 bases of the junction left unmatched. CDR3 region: CASSIPWDRGAMGNQPQHF. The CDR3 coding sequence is TGTGCCAGTAGTATTCCATGGGACAGGGGGGCGATGGGCAATCAGCCCCAGCATTTT.

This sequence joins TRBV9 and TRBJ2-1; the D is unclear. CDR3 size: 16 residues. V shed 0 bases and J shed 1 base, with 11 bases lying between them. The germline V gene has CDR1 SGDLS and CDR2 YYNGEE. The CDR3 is CASSVAPGFSYNEQFF. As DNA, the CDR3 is TGTGCCAGCAGCGTAGCTCCCGGTTTTTCCTACAATGAGCAGTTCTTC.

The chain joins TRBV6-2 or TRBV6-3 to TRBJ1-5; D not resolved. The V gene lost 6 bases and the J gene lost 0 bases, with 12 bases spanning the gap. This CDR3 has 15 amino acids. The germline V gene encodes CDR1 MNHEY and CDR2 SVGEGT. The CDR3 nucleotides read TGTGCCAGCAGCCGGTTCGGAATTAGCAATCAGCCCCAGCATTTT. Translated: CASSRFGISNQPQHF.

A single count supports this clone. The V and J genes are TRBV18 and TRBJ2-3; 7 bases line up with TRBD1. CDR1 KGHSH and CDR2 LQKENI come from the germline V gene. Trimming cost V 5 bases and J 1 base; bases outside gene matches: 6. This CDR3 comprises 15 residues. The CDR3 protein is CASSTRQGGTDTQYF. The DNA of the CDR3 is TGTGCCAGCTCAACCCGACAGGGAGGCACAGATACGCAGTATTTT.

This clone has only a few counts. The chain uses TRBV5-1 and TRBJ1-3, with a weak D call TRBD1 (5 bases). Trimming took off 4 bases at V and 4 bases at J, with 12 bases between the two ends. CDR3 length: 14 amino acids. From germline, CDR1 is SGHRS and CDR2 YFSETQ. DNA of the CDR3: TGCGCCAGCAGCCCCGGGACCTCAGGAAACACCATATATTTT. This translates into CASSPGTSGNTIYF.

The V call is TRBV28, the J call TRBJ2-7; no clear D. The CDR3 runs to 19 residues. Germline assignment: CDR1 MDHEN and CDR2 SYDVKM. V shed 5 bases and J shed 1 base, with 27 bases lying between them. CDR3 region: CASSLYTLSRRPISYEQYF. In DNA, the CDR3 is TGTGCCAGCAGTCTTTACACCCTCTCCCGCAGGCCCATATCCTACGAGCAGTACTTC.

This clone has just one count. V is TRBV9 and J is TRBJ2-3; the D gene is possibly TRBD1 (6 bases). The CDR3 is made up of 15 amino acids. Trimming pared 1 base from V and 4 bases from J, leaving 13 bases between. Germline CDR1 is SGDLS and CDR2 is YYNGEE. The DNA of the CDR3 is TGTGCCAGCAGCGTATTGCCAGAGGGGGCAGATACGCAGTATTTT. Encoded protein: CASSVLPEGADTQYF.

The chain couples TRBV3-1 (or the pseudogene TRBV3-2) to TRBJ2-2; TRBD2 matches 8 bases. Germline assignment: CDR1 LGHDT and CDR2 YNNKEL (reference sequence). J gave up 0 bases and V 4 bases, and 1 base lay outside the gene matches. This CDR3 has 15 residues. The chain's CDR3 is CASSRGLANTGELFF. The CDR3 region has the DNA TGTGCCAGCAGCCGGGGACTAGCGAACACCGGGGAGCTGTTTTTT.

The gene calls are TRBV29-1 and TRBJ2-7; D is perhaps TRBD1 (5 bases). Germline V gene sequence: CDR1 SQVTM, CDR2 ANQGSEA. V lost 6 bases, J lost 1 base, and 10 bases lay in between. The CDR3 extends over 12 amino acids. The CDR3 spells CSVTTVSYEQYF. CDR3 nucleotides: TGCAGCGTGACGACAGTTTCCTACGAGCAGTACTTC.

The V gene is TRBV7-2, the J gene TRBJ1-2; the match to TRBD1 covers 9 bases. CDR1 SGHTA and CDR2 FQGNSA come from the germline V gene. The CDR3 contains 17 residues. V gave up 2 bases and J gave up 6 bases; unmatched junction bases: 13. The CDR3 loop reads CASSLMGGPGQGNGYTF. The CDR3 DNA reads TGTGCCAGCAGCTTAATGGGTGGTCCCGGACAGGGGAATGGCTACACCTTC.

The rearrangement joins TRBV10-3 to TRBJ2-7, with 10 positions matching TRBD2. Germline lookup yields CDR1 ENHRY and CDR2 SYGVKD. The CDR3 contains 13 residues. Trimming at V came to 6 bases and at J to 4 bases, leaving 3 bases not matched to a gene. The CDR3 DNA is TGTGCCATCAGGGGTAGCGGGGGGTACGAGCAGTACTTC. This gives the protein CAIRGSGGYEQYF.